This T cell receptor (beta chain) comes out of a study of regulatory T cells in long-lasting Graves disease (TCRdb year 2021). For the wider study: Newly diagnosed Graves' disease patients had taken antithyroid drugs for less than 3 months. A total of 33 samples were covered by TCR sequencing, comprising approximately 13 persistent and 20 or so newly diagnosed Graves' disease patients. The study was conducted in China and was registered as a clinical trial. Patients with persistent Graves' disease were compared with patients with newly diagnosed Graves' disease using TCR sequencing and RNA sequencing of peripheral blood. Overall results and qualifications from the work: More public clonotypes were shared among persistent patients (roughly 3,000) than among newly diagnosed patients (966). Lower TCR Shannon entropy and fewer highly expanded clones were observed in persistent Graves' disease patients than in newly diagnosed patients, which suggested clonal expansion. Sequencing and analysis were limited to the TCR beta chain. Persistent disease showed preferential use of TRBV28, TRBJ1-2 and TRBJ2-5, whereas newly diagnosed disease favored TRBV20-1 and TRBJ2-1. Only peripheral blood was studied, because thyroid tissue, the primary lesion, was inaccessible. The small sample size was acknowledged by the authors as a limitation that may reduce accuracy.

Libraries were built with multiplex PCR. These reads were obtained on an Illumina HiSeq 4000. To build TCR beta libraries, CDR3 regions were amplified by Arm-PCR using iRepertoire HTBI primers. Before sequencing, the PCR products underwent gel purification. The original methods were these. Across samples, 60 to 75 TRBV and 15 or so TRBJ segments were identified and used for gene usage analysis of CDR3 amino acid clonotypes. COPE and FqMerger were used to merge filtered high-quality paired reads into contigs. BLAST was used to align contigs to IMGT TRBV, TRBD and TRBJ reference genes, and CDR3 was defined according to IMGT. Any clonotype with a frequency above 0.1% was counted as a highly expanded clone. Shannon entropy was used to measure repertoire diversity, and the Gini coefficient was used to measure V-J evenness. Public clonotypes were defined as clonotypes shared by more than one individual. TCRdb reanalyzed the raw reads on its own, using fastp at Q25 for trimming and MiXCR for clone calling, and kept in-frame beta chains. Every entry covers one CDR3 protein and lists the most common genes and DNA from its rows. These V and J calls are TCRdb output, not the study's own analysis. The sample table lists 400,000 to 500,000 distinct CDR3 sequences, about 16% of them with a count of one. The ten top clones hold around 11% of the sample.

Reading from cysteine to phenylalanine, the CDR3 counts 15 amino acids. This entry keeps only the CDR3 DNA: 45 bases, framed from base 1. V ends up 6 bases short and J 6 bases short, with an unmatched junction base count of 14. CDR1 and CDR2 are drawn from the germline V gene (reference sequence): DFQATT, SNEGSKA. The label giving this sample's time point can be read as: newly diagnosed GD, antithyroid drugs for less than 3 months. For both TCR sequencing and RNA sequencing, RNA was extracted from PBMCs using TRIzol. The diagnosis of Graves' disease followed American Thyroid Association guidelines. The patients came from an endocrinology department in Xi'an, China. From each patient, approximately 9.9 milliliters of peripheral blood was collected into an EDTA anticoagulant tube. Ficoll Paque Plus density gradient separation was used to isolate PBMCs, and no further T cell sorting was done. An Agilent 2100 Bioanalyzer and agarose gel were used to assess RNA quality, and a NanoDrop 2000 was used to measure RNA concentration.

Turning to this clonotype: Its antigen specificity is not known. One base away there is no much larger clone; base qualities are not given.

The sample was also linked to a second study, of T cells in Graves' hyperthyroidism and ophthalmopathy. From the second report: Stable Graves' hyperthyroidism was defined as the absence of progression to ophthalmopathy over 18 months of follow-up. The hyperthyroidism patients were between 18 and 65 years old and newly diagnosed, with a disease duration of less than 2 months. The study excluded patients with uncontrolled infections, other autoimmune diseases, pregnancy or lactation. Clinical symptoms, serum thyroxine and TRAb, thyroid ultrasound, and orbital computed tomography formed the basis for the diagnoses. The TCR CDR3 was subjected to a first round of RT-PCR using the HTBI primer set and the Qiagen OneStep RT-PCR kit. Blood samples also contained most of the expanded thyroid clonotypes (frequency above 0.001), which suggests that blood repertoires may reflect thyroid immune responses. In cross-validation, a model built on a 13 V-J signature told ophthalmopathy apart from stable hyperthyroidism with roughly 87% sensitivity and roughly 82% specificity, and in testing the same model reached 80%/75%. In validation, the model predicted progression to ophthalmopathy a median of 6.5 months before onset, with about 64% sensitivity and 72.22% specificity. To identify TCR V-J signatures that set the groups apart, the researchers used a discovery cohort of roughly 100 patients, made up of 40 to 45 with Graves' ophthalmopathy and some 55 with stable Graves' hyperthyroidism. Prospective prediction of ophthalmopathy was tested in an independent validation cohort of about 19 hyperthyroidism patients and some 17 patients who later progressed to ophthalmopathy. For training and testing, the roughly 100 patients in the discovery cohort were randomly divided in a 7:3 ratio. In several Graves' hyperthyroidism patients, the study also compared T-cell repertoires from thyroid tissue with T-cell repertoires from blood. After sampling, hyperthyroidism patients received methimazole starting at 30 mg daily, and ophthalmopathy patients received high-dose intravenous methylprednisolone. The libraries were constructed in a second round of multiplex PCR and then size-selected and purified. The libraries were sequenced on an Illumina HiSeq2000 using paired-end 100 bp reads. SOAPnuke was used to process the raw data, throwing out any read that contained adapters or uncalled bases, had a mean Phred below 15, or lacked an exact constant-primer or identifier match. COPE v1.2.5 was used to merge the high-quality paired reads, and each unique nucleotide sequence was defined as a clonotype. Clonotypes were aligned to IMGT TRBV, TRBD and TRBJ reference segments using MiTCR v1.1. The analysis was restricted to V-J combinations with a frequency above 0.0001, which together covered 99% to 99.2% of the repertoires. A TCS score was defined as the ratio between F50 (clonal expansion) and ExV (chaos), using BLOSUM62-based TCRdist between CDR3 peptides within each V-J. Welch's t-statistics and random forest reduced around 510 V-J features to around 14, which were used in a naive Bayes classifier (R e1071). No statistical method was used to fix the sample size in advance, and group allocation was not hidden from the investigators. The paper reports TCR Vbeta CDR3 sequencing of some 140 peripheral blood samples: over 40 ophthalmopathy, under 85 hyperthyroidism and around 17 progressor patients.

The sequence links TRBV20-1 to TRBJ2-7, and 10 junction bases match TRBD1. Specimen: peripheral blood mononuclear cells (PBMCs), collected at new diagnosis, from a patient treated with antithyroid drugs. The sequence was collected from a woman in her thirties with Graves disease. Donor details come from another sample of the same person, matched by shared clones. The CDR3 corresponds to CSAPLGGTGEGEQYF. The bases read TGCAGTGCCCCCTTAGGGGGGACAGGGGAGGGCGAGCAGTACTTC.